The 27 T cell receptor beta chains below all came from one sample that was sequenced in a study of T cell responses to AZD1222 COVID-19 vaccine. Sequenced by immunoSEQ multiplex PCR; TCRdb stores in-frame clones only, minus some. The table has under 75,000 clones, approximately 81% seen once. The sequences come from peripheral blood, collected on day 0 of AZD1222 vaccination. Receptor source: an adult in good health.

The chain is built from TRBV7-2 and TRBJ2-5; TRBD2 aligns across 7 bases. The V segment lost 3 bases and the J segment 7 bases; nucleotides outside the gene matches: 11. The CDR3 extends over 15 amino acids. Germline V gives CDR1 SGHTA, CDR2 FQGNSA. The CDR3 loop reads CASSFEARDYRTQYF. The CDR3 nucleotides read TGTGCCAGCAGCTTCGAAGCCCGGGACTACAGGACCCAGTACTTC.

This clone appeared a single time. The chain combines TRBV21-1 with TRBJ2-7. TRBV21-1 is a listed pseudogene. This CDR3 is built from 14 residues. The CDR3 region is CASRPGRFSYEQYF. CDR3 bases: TGTGCCAGTAGACCTGGTCGGTTCTCCTACGAGCAGTACTTC.

This chain joins TRBV20-1 and TRBJ2-7, with 8 bases lining up with TRBD1. Germline CDR1 and CDR2: DFQATT and SNEGSKA (reference sequence). The CDR3 runs 15 residues. V lost 3 bases, J lost 2 bases, and 9 bases stayed unmatched. DNA for the CDR3: TGCAGTGCTAGTCCCGGACAGGGATCTCCCTACGAGCAGTACTTC. Protein product: CSASPGQGSPYEQYF.

The chain is built from TRBV6-5 and TRBJ2-7, with a possible D match to TRBD1 (6 bases). The CDR3 is made up of 14 amino acids. Germline CDR1 reads MNHEY; CDR2 reads SVGAGI. V shed 2 bases and J shed 5 bases, with 13 bases lying between them. Here the CDR3 DNA reads TGTGCCAGCAGTTACCGGGACAATAACCACGAGCAGTACTTC. This codes for CASSYRDNNHEQYF.

V gene TRBV9 combines with J gene TRBJ2-1, with 10 bases aligning to TRBD1. In germline, CDR1 is SGDLS, CDR2 YYNGEE. CDR3 length equals 15 residues. J was trimmed by 8 bases and V by 0 bases; bases with no gene match: 5. The CDR3 sequence: CASSVAVGQGHEQFF. The CDR3 DNA follows: TGTGCCAGCAGCGTAGCCGTGGGACAGGGGCATGAGCAGTTCTTC.

The rearrangement uses TRBV30 and TRBJ1-5; the match to TRBD1 covers 9 bases. The CDR3 totals 15 residues. The germline gives CDR1 GTSNPN, CDR2 SVGIG (reference sequence). The V gene end was trimmed by 0 bases and the J gene end by 4 bases; junction bases not matched to a gene: 4. This CDR3 reads CAWSVPGQGNQPQHF. The CDR3 DNA follows: TGTGCCTGGAGTGTCCCGGGACAGGGAAATCAGCCCCAGCATTTT. Variable domain in full (rest from reference TRBV30 and TRBJ1-5): SQTIHQWPATLVQPVGSPLSLECTVEGTSNPNLYWYRQAAGRGLQLLFYSVGIGQISSEVPQNLSASRPQDRQFILSSKKLLLSDSGFYLCAWSVPGQGNQPQHFGDGTRLSIL.

CDR3: CASRSMGQFNSPLHF. CDR3 bases: TGTGCCAGTAGATCAATGGGGCAGTTTAATTCACCCCTCCACTTT. The chain couples TRBV19 to TRBJ1-6, with D possibly TRBD1 on 5 matching bases. The CDR3 is 15 residues long. Germline V gives CDR1 LNHDA, CDR2 SQIVND (reference sequence). V was pared by 6 bases and J by 6 bases, with 15 bases between. The whole variable domain, remainder taken from reference TRBV19 and TRBJ1-6, is DGGITQSPKYLFRKEGQNVTLSCEQNLNHDAMYWYRQDPGQGLRLIYYSQIVNDFQKGDIAEGYSVSREKKESFPLTVTSAQKNPTAFYLCASRSMGQFNSPLHFGNGTRLTVT.

This chain joins TRBV11-1 and TRBJ2-1; weak D call: TRBD2 (5 bases). Germline CDR1 and CDR2: SGHAT and FQDESV (reference sequence). This CDR3 comprises 14 residues. V gave up 1 base and J gave up 10 bases, with 14 bases separating them. This chain's CDR3 is CASSLDWTAGEQFF. DNA for the CDR3: TGTGCCAGCAGCTTAGATTGGACCGCGGGCGAGCAGTTCTTC.

The chain combines TRBV5-4 with TRBJ1-2, with 7 bases aligning to TRBD1. V trimming: 3 bases; J trimming: 5 bases; junction bases outside the gene matches: 10. Germline V gives CDR1 SGHNT, CDR2 YYREEE (reference sequence). CDR3 length: 15 amino acids. The CDR3 reads CASSSDRTLTYGYTF. CDR3 bases: TGTGCCAGCAGCTCGGACAGGACTTTAACATATGGCTACACCTTC.

This clone was picked up one time. V usage is TRBV3-1 (or the pseudogene TRBV3-2) and J usage is TRBJ2-1, with TRBD2 identical over 11 bases. V gave up 4 bases and J gave up 1 base; unmatched junction bases: 12. The CDR3 runs 19 residues. Per germline, CDR1 LGHDT and CDR2 YNNKEL (reference sequence). The CDR3 region is CASSRQPGLAAPSYNEQFF. The CDR3 DNA sequence: TGTGCCAGCAGCCGACAGCCGGGACTAGCGGCCCCATCCTACAATGAGCAGTTCTTC.

The chain has TRBV9 and TRBJ2-1; 7 bases agree with TRBD1. In germline, CDR1 is SGDLS, CDR2 YYNGEE. This CDR3 region has 14 residues. Trimming at V came to 4 bases and at J to 2 bases, leaving 3 bases not matched to a gene. As DNA, the CDR3 is TGTGCCAGCAGCACCAGGGGGACCTACAATGAGCAGTTCTTC. The encoded protein is CASSTRGTYNEQFF.

The rearrangement joins TRBV29-1 to TRBJ2-1; D may be TRBD2 (5 bases). The CDR3 is 10 residues long. Trimming took off 7 bases at V and 9 bases at J, with 10 bases between the two ends. Looked up from germline, CDR1 is SQVTM and CDR2 is ANQGSEA. CDR3 residues: CSAYRGEQFF. The CDR3 DNA follows: TGCAGCGCCTACCGGGGTGAGCAGTTCTTC.

The chain has TRBV7-8 and TRBJ1-3, with D perhaps matching TRBD1 (5 bases). Germline CDR1 and CDR2: SGHVS and FQNEAQ. V was cut by 5 bases and J by 4 bases, with 15 bases left in between. This CDR3 is built from 15 residues. The CDR3 DNA is TGTGCCAGCAGCCCAACGGCGGGACGAGGAAACACCATATATTTT. It specifies CASSPTAGRGNTIYF.

The chain joins TRBV5-6 to TRBJ1-2; 9 positions match TRBD1. The CDR3 length is 14 residues. Trimming cost V 4 bases and J 4 bases; bases outside gene matches: 5. Germline V gives CDR1 SGHDT, CDR2 YYEEEE. CDR3 region: CASSGGQGLYGYTF. For the CDR3, the DNA is TGTGCCAGCAGCGGGGGACAGGGTCTCTATGGCTACACCTTC.

In the case of this clone: A junction boundary mismatches the germline segment, possibly from a read error. The chain recombines TRBV7-7 with TRBJ1-1; tentatively, D is TRBD1 (5 bases). CDR3 length: 13 residues. CDR1 SSHAT and CDR2 FNYEAQ come from the germline V gene (reference sequence). CDR3 sequence: CASSLSRDTEAFF. CDR3 nucleotide sequence: TGTGCTAGCAGCTTAAGCAGGGACACTGAAGCTTTCTTT.

By sample share, this clone is medium-sized. CDR3 sequence reads: CASSTDAIYNEQFF. The CDR3, as DNA: TGTGCCAGCAGTACCGACGCGATCTACAATGAGCAGTTCTTC. The chain carries TRBV27 and TRBJ2-1; D unresolved. CDR3 size: 14 residues. From germline, CDR1 is MNHEY and CDR2 SMNVEV (reference sequence). Trimming left V 5 bases short and J 3 bases short, with 11 bases between.

The CDR3 protein is CASSGTFQAKNIQYF. The CDR3 DNA sequence: TGTGCCAGCAGTGGGACTTTTCAAGCCAAAAACATTCAGTACTTC. The chain uses TRBV28 and TRBJ2-4; possible D gene TRBD2, 6 bases. CDR3 length equals 15 residues. CDR1 and CDR2 (germline): MDHEN, SYDVKM. The V end lost 5 bases, the J end lost 0 bases, and 11 bases lay between the germline ends.

Only one count was recorded for this clone. The chain joins TRBV5-4 to TRBJ2-1, with D unclear. The CDR3 is 11 residues long. V was trimmed by 1 base and J by 7 bases, leaving 3 bases between them. The germline CDR1 and CDR2 sequences are SGHNT and YYREEE (reference sequence). As DNA, the CDR3 is TGTGCCAGCAGCTTGAGAAATGAGCAGTTCTTC. Encoded protein: CASSLRNEQFF. Variable domain in full (rest from reference TRBV5-4 and TRBJ2-1): ETGVTQSPTHLIKTRGQQVTLRCSSQSGHNTVSWYQQALGQGPQFIFQYYREEENGRGNFPPRFSGLQFPNYSSELNVNALELDDSALYLCASSLRNEQFFGPGTRLTVL.

The chain carries TRBV6-5 and TRBJ2-3; the D gene is possibly TRBD2 (5 bases). The CDR3 sequence is 13 residues long. Trimming removed 6 bases from V and 0 bases from J, with 7 bases in between. Germline V lookup: CDR1 MNHEY, CDR2 SVGAGI. CDR3 DNA: TGTGCCAGCAGAGGAGGTAGCACAGATACGCAGTATTTT. Residues: CASRGGSTDTQYF.

As to this clone: This CDR3 is also generated by other DNA sequences in the sample. This CDR3 reads CASSSTLGEQYF. The CDR3 DNA follows: TGCGCCAGCAGCTCAACCCTGGGCGAGCAGTACTTC. The V and J genes are TRBV5-1 and TRBJ2-7, with D unresolved. V shed 3 bases and J shed 6 bases, with 10 bases lying between them. Germline V CDR1 and CDR2: SGHRS, YFSETQ. There are 12 residues in the CDR3.

The chain recombines TRBV6-5 with TRBJ2-7; 8 bases align to TRBD2. This CDR3 has 13 residues. The germline gives CDR1 MNHEY, CDR2 SVGAGI. V lost 7 bases to trimming and J lost 5 bases; unmatched junction nucleotides: 7. The CDR3 DNA sequence: TGTGCCAGCAAGAGGACTAGCACGAACGAGCAGTACTTC. Translation: CASKRTSTNEQYF.

This chain uses TRBV19 with TRBJ2-6; D unresolved. In germline, CDR1 is LNHDA, CDR2 SQIVND (reference sequence). V lost 4 bases to trimming and J lost 2 bases, with 3 bases between them. This CDR3 region has 13 residues. This CDR3 reads CASSKAGANVLTF. CDR3 coding DNA: TGTGCCAGTAGTAAGGCTGGGGCCAACGTCCTGACTTTC.

This clone was seen only a few times. This chain links TRBV5-4 with TRBJ1-4, with 7 positions matching TRBD1. V shed 0 bases, J shed 4 bases, and the junction held 3 bases outside the gene matches. Germline V gene data show CDR1 as SGHNT and CDR2 as YYREEE (reference sequence). The CDR3 is 15 residues long. The CDR3 loop reads CASSLGGTVNEKLFF. The CDR3 DNA reads TGTGCCAGCAGCTTGGGGGGGACAGTTAATGAAAAACTGTTTTTT.

The rearrangement joins TRBV9 to TRBJ1-6, with 7 bases that match TRBD1. The V gene's germline CDR1 is SGDLS and CDR2 YYNGEE. V gave up 4 bases and J gave up 5 bases; unmatched junction bases: 3. The CDR3 length is 14 residues. The CDR3 nucleotides are TGTGCCAGCAGCTATGGACAGGATAATTCACCCCTCCACTTT. Its translation: CASSYGQDNSPLHF.

V gene TRBV11-3 combines with J gene TRBJ2-4, with D perhaps matching TRBD1 (5 bases). Trimming left V 3 bases short and J 2 bases short, with 14 bases between. Germline values: CDR1 SGHNT, CDR2 YENEEA. The CDR3 spans 16 residues. The CDR3 bases are TGTGCCAGCAGCTTGAGCAGGGTGAGGCCCAAAAACATTCAGTACTTC. Translation: CASSLSRVRPKNIQYF.

This clone was picked up a small number of times. The rearrangement uses TRBV6-1 and TRBJ2-5; TRBD1 or TRBD2 may be the D gene (6 bases each). With 7 bases removed from V and 4 bases from J, the gap between germline ends came to 22 bases. Germline V gene lookup returns CDR1 MNHNS and CDR2 SASEGT. The CDR3 has 16 residues. The CDR3 bases are TGTGCCAGCAATGTAGCCACAGGCAGGGGAGGAGAGACCCAGTACTTC. Amino acids: CASNVATGRGGETQYF.

The chain employs TRBV10-3 and TRBJ1-5; no firm D call. V dropped 2 bases and J dropped 9 bases, with 11 bases sitting between them. The length of the CDR3 is 13 residues. In germline, CDR1 is ENHRY, CDR2 SYGVKD. The CDR3 sequence: CAISEPDLGPQHF. For the CDR3, the DNA is TGTGCCATCAGTGAGCCCGACCTAGGGCCCCAGCATTTT.